A single sample gave rise to the 15 T cell receptor beta chains below, sequenced in a study of sequential checkpoint blockade in melanoma. The protocol was immunoSEQ multiplex PCR, while the TCRdb copy is restricted to in-frame clones and leaves out a portion. The top ten hold under 65% of the sample, which has 15,000 to 25,000 clones, approximately 85% seen once. Treatment described: randomized to nivolumab then ipilimumab (arm A) or the reverse (arm B). Source: CD8+ T cells sorted from blood (inferred from file names), taken from a patient given nivolumab and ipilimumab in sequence. The source is a human donor with melanoma.

This chain links TRBV5-5 with TRBJ2-7, with no clear D. CDR1 SGHKS and CDR2 YYEKEE come from the germline V gene (reference sequence). V was clipped by 0 bases and J by 6 bases, with 7 bases between them. The CDR3 is made up of 12 amino acids. The CDR3 sequence is CASSLGGSEQYF. Written as DNA, the CDR3 is TGTGCCAGCAGCTTGGGAGGTTCCGAGCAGTACTTC.

CDR3 in DNA: TGTGCCAGCTGCCCTAGCGGGGGTATACAAGAGACCCAGTACTTC. Protein: CASCPSGGIQETQYF. The gene calls are TRBV6-5 and TRBJ2-5; 10 positions match TRBD2. Germline CDR1 MNHEY, CDR2 SVGAGI. The CDR3 extends over 15 amino acids. The ends lost 8 bases at V and 2 bases at J; junction bases unmatched: 8.

This chain links TRBV29-1 with TRBJ2-7; 9 nucleotides align to TRBD1. J lost 3 bases, V lost 2 bases, and 11 bases had no gene match. The CDR3 has 16 amino acids. CDR1 is SQVTM, CDR2 ANQGSEA, per germline. CDR3 sequence reads: CSVEYGNRGRSYEQYF. The CDR3 nucleotides read TGCAGCGTTGAATATGGGAACAGGGGGCGAAGCTACGAGCAGTACTTC.

The chain joins TRBV6-6 to TRBJ2-5; D perhaps matches TRBD1 (6 bases). V dropped 6 bases and J dropped 1 base, with 12 bases sitting between them. CDR3 length: 14 amino acids. Germline V CDR1 and CDR2: MNHNY, SVGAGI (reference sequence). The CDR3 DNA is TGTGCCAGCAGCCCCAGGGGAAGCCAAGAGACCCAGTACTTC. It specifies CASSPRGSQETQYF.

The CDR3 DNA reads as TGTGCCAGCAGGCGGATTCAAGAGACCCAGTACTTC. Translating it yields CASRRIQETQYF. The rearrangement links TRBV6-1 to TRBJ2-5, with D hard to call. In germline, CDR1 is MNHNS, CDR2 SASEGT. V lost 6 bases, J lost 2 bases, and 7 bases lay in between. The CDR3 sequence is 12 residues long.

The V and J genes are TRBV19 and TRBJ2-3; TRBD2 might be the D (6 bases). This CDR3 spans 16 amino acids. Germline lookup yields CDR1 LNHDA and CDR2 SQIVND (reference sequence). Trimming pared 4 bases from V and 0 bases from J, leaving 14 bases between. CDR3 nucleotides: TGTGCCAGTAGTACGCAGCGGGCCTCTAGCACAGATACGCAGTATTTT. Residues: CASSTQRASSTDTQYF.

By share, this clone ranks as medium-sized. J is TRBJ2-2 and V is TRBV28; 15 bases are a match to TRBD2. This CDR3 has 17 residues. Germline loops: CDR1 MDHEN, CDR2 SYDVKM. V shed 5 bases, J shed 6 bases, and the junction held 7 bases outside the gene matches. The CDR3 region is CASSPWTSGGASGELFF. DNA of the CDR3: TGTGCCAGCAGTCCGTGGACTAGCGGGGGGGCGTCCGGGGAGCTGTTTTTT.

The rearrangement joins TRBV27 to TRBJ2-7, with 9 bases aligning to TRBD1. CDR1 is MNHEY, CDR2 SMNVEV, per germline (reference sequence). CDR3 length: 16 amino acids. Germline trimming cut 8 bases from V and 3 bases from J; bases unmatched to any gene: 14. CDR3 amino acids: CASGFPRDRAFYEQYF. For the CDR3, the DNA is TGTGCCAGCGGGTTCCCCCGGGACAGGGCATTCTACGAGCAGTACTTC.

This clone was found once. This sequence joins TRBV6-5 and TRBJ1-5, with 7 bases matching TRBD1. The CDR3 length is 14 residues. V lost 2 bases, J lost 5 bases, and 3 bases stayed unmatched. Germline V lookup: CDR1 MNHEY, CDR2 SVGAGI. CDR3 sequence (DNA): TGTGCCAGCAGTTACGGGACAGCCTATCAGCCCCAGCATTTT. This sequence encodes CASSYGTAYQPQHF.

The chain employs TRBV27 and TRBJ1-1; TRBD1 matches 7 bases. The ends lost 8 bases at V and 7 bases at J; junction bases unmatched: 7. The germline V gene has CDR1 MNHEY and CDR2 SMNVEV (reference sequence). The CDR3 is 12 residues long. The CDR3 bases are TGTGCCAGCCAAACAGGGGTAAATGAAGCTTTCTTT. The encoded protein is CASQTGVNEAFF.

The chain uses TRBV28 and TRBJ2-7, with TRBD2 matching over 11 bases. This CDR3 region has 16 residues. Germline CDR1 is MDHEN and CDR2 is SYDVKM. Germline trimming cut 7 bases from V and 3 bases from J; bases unmatched to any gene: 11. CDR3 sequence: CASTPQGTSGLYEQYF. The CDR3 DNA is TGTGCCAGCACCCCGCAGGGGACTAGCGGTCTCTACGAGCAGTACTTC.

The chain uses TRBV9 and TRBJ2-7; perhaps TRBD2 as D (5 bases). The CDR3 contains 17 residues. Between the trimmed V and J ends, which lost 3 bases and 2 bases, there was a span of 21 bases. CDR1 is SGDLS and CDR2 is YYNGEE in the germline V gene. The CDR3 DNA sequence: TGTGCCAGCAGCGCCCCCCCCAAGGCTAGCTGTGCCTACGAGCAGTACTTC. This sequence encodes CASSAPPKASCAYEQYF.

The V gene is TRBV5-8, the J gene TRBJ1-6; no definite D call. Trimming shortened V by 3 bases and J by 4 bases, and 14 bases separated the two germline ends. CDR3 length equals 16 residues. The germline gives CDR1 SGHTS, CDR2 YDEGEE. CDR3 protein: CASSSGLDVYNSPLHF. The CDR3 bases are TGTGCCAGCAGCTCTGGACTCGACGTTTATAATTCACCCCTCCACTTT.

This rearrangement joins TRBV28 to TRBJ1-5; 12 bases match TRBD1. The junction had 10 bases not matched to a gene; V was cut back by 7 bases and J by 6 bases. CDR3 length equals 16 residues. Germline values: CDR1 MDHEN, CDR2 SYDVKM. This CDR3 reads CASTQGGQGAAQPQHF. CDR3 bases: TGTGCCAGCACTCAAGGGGGACAGGGGGCGGCTCAGCCCCAGCATTTT.

The genes are TRBV5-6 and TRBJ2-1; the match to TRBD1 covers 9 bases. Looked up from germline, CDR1 is SGHDT and CDR2 is YYEEEE. Trimming at V came to 4 bases and at J to 9 bases, leaving 11 bases not matched to a gene. CDR3 length: 15 amino acids. The CDR3 loop is CASSTWDRVAGEQFF. In DNA form, the CDR3 reads TGTGCCAGCAGCACCTGGGACAGGGTGGCCGGTGAGCAGTTCTTC.